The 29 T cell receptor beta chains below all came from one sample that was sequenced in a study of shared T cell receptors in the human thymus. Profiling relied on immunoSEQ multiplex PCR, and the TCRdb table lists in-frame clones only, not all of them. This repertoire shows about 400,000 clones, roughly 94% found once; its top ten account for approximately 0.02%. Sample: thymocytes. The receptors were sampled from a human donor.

The CDR3 sequence is CASSLEPSTGEREEQYF. The CDR3 bases are TGTGCCAGCAGCTTGGAGCCCTCGACAGGGGAGCGGGAAGAGCAGTACTTC. The chain joins TRBV5-4 to TRBJ2-7; weak D call: TRBD1 (8 bases). The CDR3 has 17 residues. Per the germline V gene, CDR1 is SGHNT and CDR2 is YYREEE (reference sequence). Trimming left V 0 bases short and J 7 bases short, with 23 bases between.

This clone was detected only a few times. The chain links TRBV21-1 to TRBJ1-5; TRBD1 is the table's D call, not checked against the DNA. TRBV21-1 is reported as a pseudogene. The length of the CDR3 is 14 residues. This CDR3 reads CASSKGEGGQPQHF. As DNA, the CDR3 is TGTGCCAGCAGCAAAGGGGAAGGGGGTCAGCCCCAGCATTTT.

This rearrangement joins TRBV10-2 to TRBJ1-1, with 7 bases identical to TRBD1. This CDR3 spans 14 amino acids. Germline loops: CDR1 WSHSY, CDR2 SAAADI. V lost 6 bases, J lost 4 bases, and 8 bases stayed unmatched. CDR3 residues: CASRIRGVGTEAFF. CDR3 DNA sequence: TGCGCCAGCAGAATCAGGGGGGTCGGCACTGAAGCTTTCTTT.

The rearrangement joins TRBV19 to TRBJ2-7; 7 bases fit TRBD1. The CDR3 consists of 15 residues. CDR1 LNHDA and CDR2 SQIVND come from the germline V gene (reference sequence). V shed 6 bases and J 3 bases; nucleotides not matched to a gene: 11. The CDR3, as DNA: TGTGCCAGTAGCTATCCAGGGGGACGGGGCTACGAGCAGTACTTC. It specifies CASSYPGGRGYEQYF.

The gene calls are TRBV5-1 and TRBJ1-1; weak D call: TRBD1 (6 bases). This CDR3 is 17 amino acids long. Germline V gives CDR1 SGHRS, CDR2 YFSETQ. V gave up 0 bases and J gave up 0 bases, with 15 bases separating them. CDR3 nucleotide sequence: TGCGCCAGCAGCTTGGTTACAGGGCTTTCGATGAACACTGAAGCTTTCTTT. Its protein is CASSLVTGLSMNTEAFF. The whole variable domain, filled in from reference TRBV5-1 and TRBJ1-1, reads KAGVTQTPRYLIKTRGQQVTLSCSPISGHRSVSWYQQTPGQGLQFLFEYFSETQRNKGNFPGRFSGRQFSNSRSEMNVSTLELGDSALYLCASSLVTGLSMNTEAFFGQGTRLTVV.

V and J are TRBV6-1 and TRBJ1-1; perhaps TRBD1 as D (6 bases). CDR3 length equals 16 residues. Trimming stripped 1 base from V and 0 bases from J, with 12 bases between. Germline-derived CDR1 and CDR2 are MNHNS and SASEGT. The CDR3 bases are TGTGCCAGCAGTGAAGTGACAGGCCGAATGAACACTGAAGCTTTCTTT. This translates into CASSEVTGRMNTEAFF.

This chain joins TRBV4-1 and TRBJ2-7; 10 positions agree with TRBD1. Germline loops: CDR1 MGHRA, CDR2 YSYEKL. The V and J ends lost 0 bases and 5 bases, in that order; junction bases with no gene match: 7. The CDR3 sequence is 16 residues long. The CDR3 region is CASSQDRGTGVNEQYF. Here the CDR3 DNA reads TGCGCCAGCAGCCAAGATCGAGGGACAGGGGTTAACGAGCAGTACTTC.

CDR3 in amino acids: CASFPYPGTGGYSNQPQHF. CDR3 sequence (DNA): TGTGCCAGCTTCCCCTACCCCGGGACAGGGGGATATAGCAATCAGCCCCAGCATTTT. This sequence joins TRBV28 and TRBJ1-5; 11 nucleotides line up with TRBD1. This CDR3 region has 19 residues. V dropped 8 bases and J dropped 0; count of bases not matched to a gene: 15. Germline loops: CDR1 MDHEN, CDR2 SYDVKM. Combining the CDR3 with reference TRBV28 and TRBJ1-5 gives the whole variable domain DVKVTQSSRYLVKRTGEKVFLECVQDMDHENMFWYRQDPGLGLRLIYFSYDVKMKEKGDIPEGYSVSREKKERFSLILESASTNQTSMYLCASFPYPGTGGYSNQPQHFGDGTRLSIL.

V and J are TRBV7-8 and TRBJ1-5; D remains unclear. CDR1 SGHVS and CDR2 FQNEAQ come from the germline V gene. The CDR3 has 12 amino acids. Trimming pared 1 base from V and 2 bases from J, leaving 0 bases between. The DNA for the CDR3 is TGTGCCAGCAGCTTAGGCAATCAGCCCCAGCATTTT. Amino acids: CASSLGNQPQHF.

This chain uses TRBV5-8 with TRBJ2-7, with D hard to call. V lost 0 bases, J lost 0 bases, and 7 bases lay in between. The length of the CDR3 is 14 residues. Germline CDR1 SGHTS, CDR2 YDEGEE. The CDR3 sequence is CASSLVGYSYEQYF. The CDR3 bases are TGTGCCAGCAGCTTGGTAGGGTACTCCTACGAGCAGTACTTC. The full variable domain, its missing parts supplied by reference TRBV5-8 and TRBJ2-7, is EAGVTQSPTHLIKTRGQQATLRCSPISGHTSVYWYQQALGLGLQFLLWYDEGEERNRGNFPPRFSGRQFPNYSSELNVNALELEDSALYLCASSLVGYSYEQYFGPGTRLTVT.

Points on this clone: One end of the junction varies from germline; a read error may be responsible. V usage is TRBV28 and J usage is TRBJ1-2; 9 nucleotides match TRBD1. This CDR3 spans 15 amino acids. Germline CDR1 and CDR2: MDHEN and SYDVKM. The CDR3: CASSLYGTGIYGYTF. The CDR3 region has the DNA TGTGCCAGTAGTTTATACGGGACAGGGATTTATGGCTACACCTTC.

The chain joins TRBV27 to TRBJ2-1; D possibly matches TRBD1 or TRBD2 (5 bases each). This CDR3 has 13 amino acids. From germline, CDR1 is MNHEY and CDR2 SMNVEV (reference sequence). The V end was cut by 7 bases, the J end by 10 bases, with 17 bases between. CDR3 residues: CASTRDPVEEQFF. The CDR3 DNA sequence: TGTGCCAGCACCCGGGACCCGGTGGAGGAGCAGTTCTTC.

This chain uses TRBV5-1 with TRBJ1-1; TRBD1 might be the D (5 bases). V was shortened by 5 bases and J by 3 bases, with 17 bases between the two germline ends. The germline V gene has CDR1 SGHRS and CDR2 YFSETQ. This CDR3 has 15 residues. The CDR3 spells CASRPGKGLDTEAFF. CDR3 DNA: TGCGCCAGCAGGCCAGGGAAGGGGTTGGACACTGAAGCTTTCTTT.

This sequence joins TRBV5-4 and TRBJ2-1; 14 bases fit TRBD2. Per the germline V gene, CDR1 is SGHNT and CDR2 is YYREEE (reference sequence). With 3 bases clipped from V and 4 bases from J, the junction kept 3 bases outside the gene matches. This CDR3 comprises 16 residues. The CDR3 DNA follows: TGTGCCAGCAGCTGGGGACTAGCGGGAGCATACAATGAGCAGTTCTTC. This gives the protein CASSWGLAGAYNEQFF.

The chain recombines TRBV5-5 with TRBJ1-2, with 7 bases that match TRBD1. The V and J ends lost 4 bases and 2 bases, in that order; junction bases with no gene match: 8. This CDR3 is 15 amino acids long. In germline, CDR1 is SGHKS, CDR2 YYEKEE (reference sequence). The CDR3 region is CASSPWTGPNYGYTF. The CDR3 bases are TGTGCCAGCAGCCCATGGACAGGCCCGAACTATGGCTACACCTTC.

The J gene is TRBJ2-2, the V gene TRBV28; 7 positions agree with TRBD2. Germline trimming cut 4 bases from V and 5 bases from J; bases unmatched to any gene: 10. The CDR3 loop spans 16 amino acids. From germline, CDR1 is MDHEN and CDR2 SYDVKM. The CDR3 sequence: CASSSGGGGRTGELFF. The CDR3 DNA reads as TGTGCCAGCAGTTCCGGTGGGGGAGGGCGGACCGGGGAGCTGTTTTTT.

CDR3 residues: CAWSVGRDGYTF. The DNA for the CDR3 is TGTGCCTGGAGTGTTGGTAGGGACGGCTACACCTTC. The V call is TRBV30, the J call TRBJ1-2; the D gene is possibly TRBD1 (5 bases). The CDR3 totals 12 residues. The V end was cut by 0 bases, the J end by 8 bases, with 10 bases between. CDR1 and CDR2 from the germline V gene are GTSNPN and SVGIG (reference sequence).

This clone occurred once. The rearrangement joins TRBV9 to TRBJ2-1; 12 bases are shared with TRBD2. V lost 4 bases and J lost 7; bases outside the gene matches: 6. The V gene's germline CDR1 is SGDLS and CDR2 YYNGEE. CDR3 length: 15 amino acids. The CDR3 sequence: CASSCQGTSGNEQFF. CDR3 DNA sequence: TGTGCCAGCAGCTGCCAGGGGACTAGCGGGAATGAGCAGTTCTTC.

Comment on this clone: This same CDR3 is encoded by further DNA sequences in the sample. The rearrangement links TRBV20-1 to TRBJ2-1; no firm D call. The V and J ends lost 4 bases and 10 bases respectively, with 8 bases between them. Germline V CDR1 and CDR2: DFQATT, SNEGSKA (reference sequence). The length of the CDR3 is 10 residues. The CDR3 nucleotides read TGCAGTGCTATAGGCGACGAGCAGTTCTTC. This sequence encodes CSAIGDEQFF.

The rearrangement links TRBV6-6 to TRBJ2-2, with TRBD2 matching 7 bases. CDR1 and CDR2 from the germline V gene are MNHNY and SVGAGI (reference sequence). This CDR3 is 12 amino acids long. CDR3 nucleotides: TGTGCGGGGGAGGGGCGCACCGGGGAGCTGTTTTTT. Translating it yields CAGEGRTGELFF.

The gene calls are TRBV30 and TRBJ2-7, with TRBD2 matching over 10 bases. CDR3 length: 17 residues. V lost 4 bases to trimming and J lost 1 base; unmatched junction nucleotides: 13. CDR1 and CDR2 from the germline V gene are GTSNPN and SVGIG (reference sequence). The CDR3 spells CAWTLQRLAGLSYEQYF. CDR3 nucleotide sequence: TGTGCCTGGACCCTACAGAGACTAGCGGGCCTATCCTACGAGCAGTACTTC.

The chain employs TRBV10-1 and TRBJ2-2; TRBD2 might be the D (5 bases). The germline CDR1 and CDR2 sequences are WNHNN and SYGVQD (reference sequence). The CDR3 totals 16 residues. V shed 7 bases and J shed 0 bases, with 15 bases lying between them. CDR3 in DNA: TGCGCCAGCACCTTAACGGGGAGTCCGAACACCGGGGAGCTGTTTTTT. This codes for CASTLTGSPNTGELFF.

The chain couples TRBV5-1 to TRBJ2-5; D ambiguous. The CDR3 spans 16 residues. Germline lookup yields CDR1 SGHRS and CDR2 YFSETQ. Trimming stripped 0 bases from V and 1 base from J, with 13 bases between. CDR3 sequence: CASSLAKRRIQETQYF. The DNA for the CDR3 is TGCGCCAGCAGCTTGGCCAAGAGGCGGATCCAAGAGACCCAGTACTTC.

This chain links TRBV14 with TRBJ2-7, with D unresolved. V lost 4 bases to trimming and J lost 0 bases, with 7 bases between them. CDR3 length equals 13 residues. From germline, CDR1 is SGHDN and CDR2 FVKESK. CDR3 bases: TGTGCCAGCAGCCTCCCTTACTCCTACGAGCAGTACTTC. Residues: CASSLPYSYEQYF.

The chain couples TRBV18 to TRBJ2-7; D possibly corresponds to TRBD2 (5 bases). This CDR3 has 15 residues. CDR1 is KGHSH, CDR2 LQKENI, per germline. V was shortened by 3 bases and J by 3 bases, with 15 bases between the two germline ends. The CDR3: CASSPIGRRVYEQYF. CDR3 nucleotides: TGTGCCAGCTCACCCATTGGGCGGCGGGTCTACGAGCAGTACTTC.

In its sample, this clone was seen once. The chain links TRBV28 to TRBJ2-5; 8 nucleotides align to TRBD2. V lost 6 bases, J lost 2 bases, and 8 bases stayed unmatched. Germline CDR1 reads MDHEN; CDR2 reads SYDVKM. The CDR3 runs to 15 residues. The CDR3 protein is CASSHIAGKQETQYF. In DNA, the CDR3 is TGTGCCAGCAGCCACATAGCGGGGAAGCAAGAGACCCAGTACTTC.

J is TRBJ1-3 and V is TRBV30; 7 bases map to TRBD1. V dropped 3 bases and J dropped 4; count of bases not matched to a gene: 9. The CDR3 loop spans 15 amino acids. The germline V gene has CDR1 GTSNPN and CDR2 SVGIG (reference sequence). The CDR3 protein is CAWSPGQVGGNTIYF. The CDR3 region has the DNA TGTGCCTGGAGCCCAGGACAGGTGGGGGGAAACACCATATATTTT.

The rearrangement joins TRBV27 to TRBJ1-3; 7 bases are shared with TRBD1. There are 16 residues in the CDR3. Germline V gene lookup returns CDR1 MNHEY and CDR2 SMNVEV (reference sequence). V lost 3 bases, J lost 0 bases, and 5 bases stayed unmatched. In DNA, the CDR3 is TGTGCCAGCAGTTTGGACAGGCCTTACTCTGGAAACACCATATATTTT. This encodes CASSLDRPYSGNTIYF.

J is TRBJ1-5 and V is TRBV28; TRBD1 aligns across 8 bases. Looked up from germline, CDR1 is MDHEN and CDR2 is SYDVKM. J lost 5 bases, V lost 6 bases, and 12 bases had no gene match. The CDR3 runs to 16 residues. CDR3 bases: TGTGCCAGCAGGCAATCCACAGGGGGTTATTATCAGCCCCAGCATTTT. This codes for CASRQSTGGYYQPQHF.